Each of the 5 T cell receptor beta chains below was sequenced from the same sample in a study of blood T cell repertoires in COVID-19. Libraries were prepared by immunoSEQ multiplex PCR; TCRdb keeps only in-frame clonotypes and omits some of them. Among 270,000 or so clones listed, about 91% were seen once. The specimen was peripheral blood. Source of these receptors: a woman between 40 and 55 years old who had recovered from COVID-19.

The chain couples TRBV5-3 to TRBJ2-5, with TRBD2 matching 9 bases. Being an ORF, TRBV5-3 has a function that is uncertain. The trim removed 9 bases at V and 4 bases at J, leaving 10 bases unmatched. The CDR3 is 14 residues long. CDR3 sequence (DNA): TGTGCCACTCTTAGCGGGAGTCTGATAGAGACCCAGTACTTC. This sequence encodes CATLSGSLIETQYF.

The rearrangement joins TRBV3-1 (or the pseudogene TRBV3-2) to TRBJ2-1, with 9 bases lining up with TRBD2. V lost 4 bases to trimming and J lost 3 bases; unmatched junction nucleotides: 13. The CDR3 runs to 18 residues. Germline V gives CDR1 LGHDT, CDR2 YNNKEL (reference sequence). Here the CDR3 reads CASSPVSVLAGFYNEQFF. CDR3 nucleotide sequence: TGTGCCAGCAGCCCAGTTAGCGTGCTAGCGGGATTCTACAATGAGCAGTTCTTC.

The chain couples TRBV7-6 to TRBJ2-1, with 8 bases that match TRBD2. This CDR3 has 15 amino acids. In germline, CDR1 is SGHVS, CDR2 FNYEAQ. Trimming removed 8 bases from V and 4 bases from J; junction bases left unmatched: 10. CDR3 nucleotides: TGTGCCAGCGGGGGTCTGGCGGGGGGATACAATGAGCAGTTCTTC. It encodes CASGGLAGGYNEQFF.

The V call is TRBV5-6, the J call TRBJ1-1; 7 positions agree with TRBD1. Germline trimming cut 0 bases from V and 0 bases from J; bases unmatched to any gene: 8. The CDR3 loop spans 17 amino acids. CDR1 and CDR2 (germline): SGHDT, YYEEEE. CDR3 residues: CASSLGGDSYMNTEAFF. The CDR3 region has the DNA TGTGCCAGCAGCTTGGGTGGGGACAGCTACATGAACACTGAAGCTTTCTTT. Looking up the rest from reference TRBV5-6 and TRBJ1-1 gives the full variable domain: DAGVTQSPTHLIKTRGQQVTLRCSPKSGHDTVSWYQQALGQGPQFIFQYYEEEERQRGNFPDRFSGHQFPNYSSELNVNALLLGDSALYLCASSLGGDSYMNTEAFFGQGTRLTVV.

The rearrangement links TRBV10-2 to TRBJ1-4; D might be TRBD1 (6 bases). V shed 7 bases and J shed 6 bases, with 15 bases lying between them. The CDR3 is 14 residues long. CDR1 and CDR2 (germline): WSHSY, SAAADI. The DNA of the CDR3 is TGCGCCAGCAACACACAGGGATTGCATGAAAAACTGTTTTTT. It translates to CASNTQGLHEKLFF.